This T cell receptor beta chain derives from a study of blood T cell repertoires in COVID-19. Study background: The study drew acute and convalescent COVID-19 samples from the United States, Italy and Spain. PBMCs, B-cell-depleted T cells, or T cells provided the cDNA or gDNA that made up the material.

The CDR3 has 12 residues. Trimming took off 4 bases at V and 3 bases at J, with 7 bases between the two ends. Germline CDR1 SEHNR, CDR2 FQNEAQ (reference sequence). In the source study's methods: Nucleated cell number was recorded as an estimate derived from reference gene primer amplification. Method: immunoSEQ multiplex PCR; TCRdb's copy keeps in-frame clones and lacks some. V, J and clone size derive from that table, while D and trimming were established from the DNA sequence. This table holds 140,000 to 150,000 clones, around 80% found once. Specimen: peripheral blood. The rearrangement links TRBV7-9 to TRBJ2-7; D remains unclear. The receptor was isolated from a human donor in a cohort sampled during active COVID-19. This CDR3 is CASSYLNYEQYF. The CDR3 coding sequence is TGTGCCAGCAGCTACTTAAACTACGAGCAGTACTTC.